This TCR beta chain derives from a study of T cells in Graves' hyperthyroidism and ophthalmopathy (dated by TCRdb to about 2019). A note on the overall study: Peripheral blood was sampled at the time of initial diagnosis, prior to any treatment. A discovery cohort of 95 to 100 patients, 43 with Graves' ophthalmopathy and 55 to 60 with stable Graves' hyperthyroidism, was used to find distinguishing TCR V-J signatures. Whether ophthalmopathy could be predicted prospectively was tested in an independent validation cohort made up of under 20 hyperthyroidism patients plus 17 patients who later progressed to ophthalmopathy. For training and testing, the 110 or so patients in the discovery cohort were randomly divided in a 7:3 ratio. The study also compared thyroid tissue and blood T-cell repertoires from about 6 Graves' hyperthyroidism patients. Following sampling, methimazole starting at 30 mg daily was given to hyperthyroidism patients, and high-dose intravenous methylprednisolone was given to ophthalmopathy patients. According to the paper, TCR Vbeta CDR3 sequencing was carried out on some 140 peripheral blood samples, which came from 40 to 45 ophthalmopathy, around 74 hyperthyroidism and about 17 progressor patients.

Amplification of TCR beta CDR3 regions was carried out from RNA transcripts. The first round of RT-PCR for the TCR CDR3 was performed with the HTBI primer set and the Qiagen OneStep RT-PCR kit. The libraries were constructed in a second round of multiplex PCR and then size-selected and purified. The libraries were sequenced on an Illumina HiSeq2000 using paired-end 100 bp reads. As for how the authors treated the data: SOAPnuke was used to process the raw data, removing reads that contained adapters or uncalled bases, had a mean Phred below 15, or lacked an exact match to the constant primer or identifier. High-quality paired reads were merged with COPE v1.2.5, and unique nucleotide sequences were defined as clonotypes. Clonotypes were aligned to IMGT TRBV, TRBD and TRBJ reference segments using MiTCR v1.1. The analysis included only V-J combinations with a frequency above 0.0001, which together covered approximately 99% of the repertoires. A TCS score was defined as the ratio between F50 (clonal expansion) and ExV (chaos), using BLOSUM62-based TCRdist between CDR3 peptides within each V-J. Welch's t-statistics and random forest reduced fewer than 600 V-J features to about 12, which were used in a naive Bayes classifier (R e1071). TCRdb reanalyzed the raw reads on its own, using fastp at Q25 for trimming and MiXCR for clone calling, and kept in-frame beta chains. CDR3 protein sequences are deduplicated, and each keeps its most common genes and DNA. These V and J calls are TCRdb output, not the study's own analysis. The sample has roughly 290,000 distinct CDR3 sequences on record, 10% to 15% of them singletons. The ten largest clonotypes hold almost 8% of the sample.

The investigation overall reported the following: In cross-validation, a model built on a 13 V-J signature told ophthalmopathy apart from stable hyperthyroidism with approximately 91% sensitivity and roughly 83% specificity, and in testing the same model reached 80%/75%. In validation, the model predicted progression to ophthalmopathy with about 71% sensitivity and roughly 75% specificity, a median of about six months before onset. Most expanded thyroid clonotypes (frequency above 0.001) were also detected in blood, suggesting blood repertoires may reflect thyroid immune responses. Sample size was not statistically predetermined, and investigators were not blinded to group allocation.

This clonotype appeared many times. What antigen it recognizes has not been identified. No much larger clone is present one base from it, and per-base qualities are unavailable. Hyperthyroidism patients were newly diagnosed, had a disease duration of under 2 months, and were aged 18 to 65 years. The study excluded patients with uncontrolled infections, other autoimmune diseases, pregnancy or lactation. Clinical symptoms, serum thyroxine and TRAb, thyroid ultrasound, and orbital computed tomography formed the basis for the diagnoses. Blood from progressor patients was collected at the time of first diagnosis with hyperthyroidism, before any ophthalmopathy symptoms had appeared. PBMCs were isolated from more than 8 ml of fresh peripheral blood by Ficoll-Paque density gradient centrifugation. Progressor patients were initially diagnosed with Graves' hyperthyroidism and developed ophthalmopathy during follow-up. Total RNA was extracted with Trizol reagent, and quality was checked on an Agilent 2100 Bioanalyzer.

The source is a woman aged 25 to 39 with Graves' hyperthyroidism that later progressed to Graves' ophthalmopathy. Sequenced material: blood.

The sequenced DNA: TGTGCCAGCAGTTTAGTGGGGAAACACTACGAGCAGTACTTC. The resulting protein is CASSLVGKHYEQYF. The chain uses TRBV28 and TRBJ2-7; no D segment can be confidently identified. Relative to germline, V is 2 bases shorter and J is 3 bases shorter, with 11 bases between their ends. CDR1 and CDR2 were assigned from the germline V gene as MDHEN and SYDVKM. Including the terminal cysteine and phenylalanine, the CDR3 comprises 14 residues. The sequence is cut down to CDR3 DNA, 42 bases in frame from base 1.